Each of the 17 T cell receptor beta chains below was sequenced from the same sample in a study of spatial heterogeneity in lung cancer. Indicated time point: sample taken at primary tumor resection. TCRdb itself ran the 5' RACE reads through MiXCR, one entry per CDR3 protein. The sample records some 44,000 distinct CDR3 sequences, approximately 13% being singletons. The sequencing here drew on PBMCs, taken at surgery. Source of these receptors: a male donor with early-stage non-small cell lung cancer.

The chain is built from TRBV20-1 and TRBJ2-1; the D is unclear. V was trimmed by 2 bases and J by 0 bases, leaving 8 bases between them. Looked up from germline, CDR1 is DFQATT and CDR2 is SNEGSKA (reference sequence). The CDR3 has 14 amino acids. For the CDR3, the DNA is TGCAGTGCTAGACGGGCAAGCTCCTACAATGAGCAGTTCTTC. Protein: CSARRASSYNEQFF.

Here the CDR3 DNA reads TGTGCCAGCAATTGGGGGCAAGAGACCCAGTACTTC. Translating gives CASNWGQETQYF. The genes are TRBV2 and TRBJ2-5; TRBD1 or TRBD2 may be the D gene (5 bases each). Trimming pared 7 bases from V and 2 bases from J, leaving 8 bases between. Germline lookup yields CDR1 SNHLY and CDR2 FYNNEI. CDR3 length: 12 residues.

This clonotype appeared many times. V usage is TRBV2 and J usage is TRBJ2-7; no clear D gene. Germline CDR1 and CDR2: SNHLY and FYNNEI. This CDR3 has 13 amino acids. With 6 bases removed from V and 0 bases from J, the gap between germline ends came to 9 bases. CDR3 region: CASRTDTSYEQYF. In nucleotides, the CDR3 is TGTGCCAGCAGAACCGACACCTCCTACGAGCAGTACTTC.

This clonotype was observed a handful of times. This rearrangement joins TRBV7-2 to TRBJ2-7; D may correspond to TRBD1 or TRBD2 (5 bases each). Germline V CDR1 and CDR2: SGHTA, FQGNSA. The CDR3 is 15 residues long. V dropped 2 bases and J dropped 0 bases, with 11 bases sitting between them. The CDR3 DNA reads TGTGCCAGCAGCTTACGAGCAGGGACCTCCTACGAGCAGTACTTC. This sequence encodes CASSLRAGTSYEQYF.

This clonotype was picked up many times. This rearrangement joins TRBV9 to TRBJ2-3; possibly TRBD1 or TRBD2 for D (5 bases each). V was pared by 4 bases and J by 5 bases, with 17 bases between. The CDR3 length is 15 residues. CDR1 is SGDLS and CDR2 is YYNGEE in the germline V gene. The CDR3 DNA reads TGTGCCAGCAGCACCCGCCCCGGGGCAGGAGATACGCAGTATTTT. Residues: CASSTRPGAGDTQYF. The entire variable domain, with the rest obtained from reference TRBV9 and TRBJ2-3, is as follows: DSGVTQTPKHLITATGQRVTLRCSPRSGDLSVYWYQQSLDQGLQFLIQYYNGEERAKGNILERFSAQQFPDLHSELNLSSLELGDSALYFCASSTRPGAGDTQYFGPGTRLTVL.

This clonotype was counted only a few times. The chain uses TRBV29-1 and TRBJ1-1; D possibly corresponds to TRBD1 (6 bases). Germline loops: CDR1 SQVTM, CDR2 ANQGSEA. The CDR3 totals 13 residues. V lost 6 bases to trimming and J lost 1 base, with 12 bases between them. Written as DNA, the CDR3 is TGCAGCGTATTTACGGACAGGAACACTGAAGCTTTCTTT. Its translation is CSVFTDRNTEAFF.

This clonotype was counted a few times. The chain combines TRBV27 with TRBJ2-7; D tentatively reads TRBD1 or TRBD2 (7 bases each). This CDR3 comprises 13 residues. CDR1 MNHEY and CDR2 SMNVEV come from the germline V gene (reference sequence). With 8 bases removed from V and 6 bases from J, the gap between germline ends came to 17 bases. The CDR3 DNA reads TGTGCCAGCCACCCAGGGGGGGCCTCCGAGCAGTACTTC. Its protein is CASHPGGASEQYF.

The chain links TRBV2 to TRBJ2-7; D ambiguous. This CDR3 comprises 12 residues. V was trimmed by 6 bases and J by 4 bases, leaving 10 bases between them. Germline CDR1 reads SNHLY; CDR2 reads FYNNEI. The CDR3 here is CASRSDAYEQYF. The CDR3 nucleotides are TGTGCCAGCAGATCGGACGCATACGAGCAGTACTTC.

This clonotype was counted between two and nine times. The chain carries TRBV28 and TRBJ1-2, with TRBD1 matching over 9 bases. The germline gives CDR1 MDHEN, CDR2 SYDVKM. After removal of 10 bases from V and 0 bases from J, the junction contained 9 bases not matched to a gene. The CDR3 is 15 residues long. CDR3 protein: CATLTRQGANYGYTF. The DNA of the CDR3 is TGTGCCACCCTTACCAGACAGGGGGCTAACTATGGCTACACCTTC.

Relative to its sample, this clonotype is medium-sized (0.01 to 0.1%). The chain uses TRBV2 and TRBJ1-2, with TRBD1 identical over 7 bases. The CDR3 loop spans 16 amino acids. Germline assignment: CDR1 SNHLY and CDR2 FYNNEI. Trimming took 5 bases from V and 4 from J; bases not matched to a gene: 13. CDR3 in DNA: TGTGCCAGCAGTACAAGCGGGACAGCTATTTCCTATGGCTACACCTTC. It is translated as CASSTSGTAISYGYTF.

This clonotype was detected a few times. In nucleotides, the CDR3 is TGCAGTGCTTACCGGACAGGTCTACAAGAGACCCAGTACTTC. It encodes CSAYRTGLQETQYF. J is TRBJ2-5 and V is TRBV20-1; 7 bases line up with TRBD1. This CDR3 has 14 residues. The V gene end was trimmed by 5 bases and the J gene end by 2 bases; junction bases not matched to a gene: 8. CDR1 and CDR2 from the germline V gene are DFQATT and SNEGSKA (reference sequence).

This clonotype turned up a few times. The V call is TRBV20-1, the J call TRBJ2-7; 13 bases line up with TRBD2. J lost 4 bases, V lost 6 bases, and 6 bases had no gene match. From germline, CDR1 is DFQATT and CDR2 SNEGSKA (reference sequence). CDR3 size: 14 residues. DNA for the CDR3: TGCAGTGCCGGACTAGCGGGAGAGCTATACGAGCAGTACTTC. Amino acid sequence: CSAGLAGELYEQYF.

The chain's CDR3 is CASSEDEAGYTF. The CDR3 bases are TGTGCCAGCAGCGAAGACGAAGCTGGCTACACCTTC. The genes are TRBV21-1 and TRBJ1-2. TRBV21-1 constitutes a pseudogene. CDR3 length: 12 residues.

There are a few counts of this clonotype. V and J are TRBV5-4 and TRBJ2-7; no definite D call. Trimming took 4 bases from V and 0 from J, leaving 17 bases between them. The germline gives CDR1 SGHNT, CDR2 YYREEE (reference sequence). CDR3 length: 16 residues. The CDR3 nucleotides read TGTGCCAGCAGCCCTTCGATCGCCTATAACTCCTACGAGCAGTACTTC. Amino acid sequence: CASSPSIAYNSYEQYF. Using reference TRBV5-4 and TRBJ2-7 for the parts outside the CDR3, the full variable domain is ETGVTQSPTHLIKTRGQQVTLRCSSQSGHNTVSWYQQALGQGPQFIFQYYREEENGRGNFPPRFSGLQFPNYSSELNVNALELDDSALYLCASSPSIAYNSYEQYFGPGTRLTVT.

The genes are TRBV5-1 and TRBJ1-4; D unclear. CDR3 size: 13 residues. The V gene's germline CDR1 is SGHRS and CDR2 YFSETQ. V gave up 4 bases and J gave up 0 bases, with 4 bases separating them. The CDR3 loop is CASSLSTNEKLFF. The CDR3 DNA is TGCGCCAGCAGCCTTTCAACTAATGAAAAACTGTTTTTT.

The chain employs TRBV12-3 or TRBV12-4 and TRBJ2-7; D is ambiguous. V dropped 4 bases and J dropped 8 bases, with 12 bases sitting between them. The CDR3 length is 12 residues. The CDR3 DNA reads TGTGCCAGCAGTTCCCCCCCCCAAAAGCAGTACTTC. It encodes CASSSPPQKQYF.

This clonotype was recorded at least ten times. The V and J genes are TRBV20-1 and TRBJ1-2; D is unclear. Germline V gene lookup returns CDR1 DFQATT and CDR2 SNEGSKA (reference sequence). Trimming left V 6 bases short and J 4 bases short, with 15 bases between. The CDR3 sequence is 13 residues long. The CDR3 DNA follows: TGCAGTGCAGCAGAGGACCGCCCCTATGGCTACACCTTC. It translates to CSAAEDRPYGYTF.